In this sample, the clone carrying this T cell receptor beta chain turned up once. What it recognizes is unknown. The data originate from a study of T cell responses to AZD1222 COVID-19 vaccine. The V gene's germline CDR1 is SEHNR and CDR2 FQNEAQ (reference sequence). CDR3 length equals 14 residues. After removal of 5 bases from V and 3 bases from J, the junction contained 7 bases not matched to a gene. Profiling relied on immunoSEQ multiplex PCR, and the TCRdb table lists in-frame clones only, not all of them. The data show 120,000 to 150,000 clones, roughly 93% seen once. General study points: The donors showed a predominance of white British ancestry and of females, with possible underestimation of clonal diversity. Along spike, vaccine-associated CD4 TCRs were found throughout, with dominance at 160-218 and 743-854.

Pooling covered second doses at about 4 or about 12 weeks. The sequences come from peripheral blood, collected 28 days after the second AZD1222 dose. The clonotype was recovered from an adult who received the AZD1222 COVID-19 vaccine. This rearrangement joins TRBV7-9 to TRBJ2-7; 7 bases are a match to TRBD1. CDR3 in amino acids: CASSVIQGYYEQYF. The CDR3 DNA reads as TGTGCCAGCAGCGTGATACAGGGGTACTACGAGCAGTACTTC.